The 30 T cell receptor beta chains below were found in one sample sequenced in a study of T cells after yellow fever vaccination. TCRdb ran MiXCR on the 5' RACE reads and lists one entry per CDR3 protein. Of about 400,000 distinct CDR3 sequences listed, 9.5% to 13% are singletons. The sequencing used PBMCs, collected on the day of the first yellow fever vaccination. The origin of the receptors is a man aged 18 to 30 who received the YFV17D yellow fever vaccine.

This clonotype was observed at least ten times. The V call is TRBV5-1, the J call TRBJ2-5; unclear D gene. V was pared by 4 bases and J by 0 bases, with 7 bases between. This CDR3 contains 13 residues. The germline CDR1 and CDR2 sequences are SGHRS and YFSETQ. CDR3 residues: CASSLTNQETQYF. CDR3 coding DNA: TGCGCCAGCAGCCTGACAAACCAAGAGACCCAGTACTTC.

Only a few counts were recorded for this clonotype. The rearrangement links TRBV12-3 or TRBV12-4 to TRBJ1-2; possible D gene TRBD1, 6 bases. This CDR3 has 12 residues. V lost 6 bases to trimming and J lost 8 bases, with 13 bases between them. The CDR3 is CASSERGEGYTF. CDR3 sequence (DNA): TGTGCCAGCAGCGAAAGGGGGGAGGGCTACACCTTC.

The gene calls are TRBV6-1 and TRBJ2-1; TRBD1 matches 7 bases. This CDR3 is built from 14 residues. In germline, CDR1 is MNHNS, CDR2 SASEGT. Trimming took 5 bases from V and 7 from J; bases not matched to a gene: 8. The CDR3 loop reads CASSIGTVSNEQFF. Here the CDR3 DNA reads TGTGCCAGCAGTATCGGGACAGTATCGAATGAGCAGTTCTTC.

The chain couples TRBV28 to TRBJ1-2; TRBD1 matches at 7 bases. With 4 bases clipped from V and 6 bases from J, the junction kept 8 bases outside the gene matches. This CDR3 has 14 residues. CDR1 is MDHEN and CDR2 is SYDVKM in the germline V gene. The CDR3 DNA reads TGTGCCAGCAGTTCCGGACAGGACCCAAATGGCTACACCTTC. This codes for CASSSGQDPNGYTF.

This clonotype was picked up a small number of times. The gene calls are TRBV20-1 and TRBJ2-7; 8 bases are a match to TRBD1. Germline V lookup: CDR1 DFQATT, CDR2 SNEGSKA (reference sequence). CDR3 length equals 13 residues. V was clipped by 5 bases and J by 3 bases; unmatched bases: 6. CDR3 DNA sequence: TGCAGTGCTGTGGACAGGGCTTTCTACGAGCAGTACGTC. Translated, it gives CSAVDRAFYEQYV.

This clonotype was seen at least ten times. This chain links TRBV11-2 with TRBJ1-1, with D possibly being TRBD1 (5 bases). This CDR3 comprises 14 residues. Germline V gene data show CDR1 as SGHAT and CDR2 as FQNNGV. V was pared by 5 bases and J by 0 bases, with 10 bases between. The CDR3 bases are TGTGCCAGCAGCGGGGCACCTATGAACACTGAAGCTTTCTTT. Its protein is CASSGAPMNTEAFF. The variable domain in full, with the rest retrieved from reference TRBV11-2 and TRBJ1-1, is EAGVAQSPRYKIIEKRQSVAFWCNPISGHATLYWYQQILGQGPKLLIQFQNNGVVDDSQLPKDRFSAERLKGVDSTLKIQPAKLEDSAVYLCASSGAPMNTEAFFGQGTRLTVV.

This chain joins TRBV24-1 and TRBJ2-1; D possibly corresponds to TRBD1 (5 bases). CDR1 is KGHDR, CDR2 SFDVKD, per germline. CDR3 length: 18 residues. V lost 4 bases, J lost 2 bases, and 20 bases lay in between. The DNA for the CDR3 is TGTGCCACCAGTGACGGCACCCCGGCAGGGCCCACCTACAATGAGCAGTTCTTC. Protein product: CATSDGTPAGPTYNEQFF.

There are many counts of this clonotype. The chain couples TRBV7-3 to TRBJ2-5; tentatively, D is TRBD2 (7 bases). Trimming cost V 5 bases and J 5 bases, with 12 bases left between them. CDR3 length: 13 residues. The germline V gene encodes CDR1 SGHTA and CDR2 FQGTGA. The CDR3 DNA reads TGTGCCAGCAGCCCCGGGGGGCTTGAGACCCAGTACTTC. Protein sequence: CASSPGGLETQYF.

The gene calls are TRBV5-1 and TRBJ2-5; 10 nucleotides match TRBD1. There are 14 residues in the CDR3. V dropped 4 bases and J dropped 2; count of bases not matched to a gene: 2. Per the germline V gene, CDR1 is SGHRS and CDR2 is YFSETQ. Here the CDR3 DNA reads TGCGCCAGCAGCGAGGGACAGGGGCAAGAGACCCAGTACTTC. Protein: CASSEGQGQETQYF.

The DNA of the CDR3 is TGTGCCAGCAGCTTAGAAGACAGGGCCTACGAGCAGTACGTC. It specifies CASSLEDRAYEQYV. This chain uses TRBV7-9 with TRBJ2-7, with 7 bases that match TRBD1. Per germline, CDR1 SEHNR and CDR2 FQNEAQ (reference sequence). This CDR3 spans 14 amino acids. The trim removed 1 base at V and 2 bases at J, leaving 2 bases unmatched.

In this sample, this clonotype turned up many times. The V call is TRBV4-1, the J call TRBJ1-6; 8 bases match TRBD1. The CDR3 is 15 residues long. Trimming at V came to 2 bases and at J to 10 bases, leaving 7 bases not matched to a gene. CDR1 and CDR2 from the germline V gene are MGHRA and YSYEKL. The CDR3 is CASSQWGQGASPLHF. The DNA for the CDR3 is TGCGCCAGCAGCCAATGGGGCCAGGGGGCCTCACCCCTCCACTTT.

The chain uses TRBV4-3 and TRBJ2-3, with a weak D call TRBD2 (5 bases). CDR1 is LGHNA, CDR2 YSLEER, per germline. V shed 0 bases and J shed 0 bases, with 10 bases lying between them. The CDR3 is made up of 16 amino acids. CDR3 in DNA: TGCGCCAGCAGCCAAGATCCCCTAGCTAGCACAGATACGCAGTATTTT. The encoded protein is CASSQDPLASTDTQYF.

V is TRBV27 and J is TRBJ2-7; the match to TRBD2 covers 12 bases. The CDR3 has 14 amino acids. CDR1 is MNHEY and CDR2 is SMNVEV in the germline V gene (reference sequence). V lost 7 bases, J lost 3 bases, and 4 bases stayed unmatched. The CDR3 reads CASKPGLAGYEQYF. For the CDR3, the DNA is TGTGCCAGCAAACCGGGACTAGCGGGCTACGAGCAGTACTTC.

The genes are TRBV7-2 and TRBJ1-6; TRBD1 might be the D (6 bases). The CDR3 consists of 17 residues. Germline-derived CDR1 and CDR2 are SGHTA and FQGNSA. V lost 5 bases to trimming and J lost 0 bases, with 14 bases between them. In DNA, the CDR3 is TGTGCCAGCAGCGAAGACAGGTTTAGCTCCTATAATTCACCCCTCCACTTT. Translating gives CASSEDRFSSYNSPLHF.

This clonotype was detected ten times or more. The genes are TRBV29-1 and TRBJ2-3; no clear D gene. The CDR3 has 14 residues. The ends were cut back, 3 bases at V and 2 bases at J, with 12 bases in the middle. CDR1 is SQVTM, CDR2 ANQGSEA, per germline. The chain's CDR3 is CSVDLGSATDTQYF. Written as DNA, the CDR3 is TGCAGCGTTGATTTGGGGTCAGCCACAGATACGCAGTATTTT.

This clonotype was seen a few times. CDR3 sequence (DNA): TGTGCCAGCAACCGGGGGGACGGCACAGATACGCAGTATTTT. Translation gives CASNRGDGTDTQYF. The V and J genes are TRBV9 and TRBJ2-3, with 7 nucleotides matching TRBD2. The germline gives CDR1 SGDLS, CDR2 YYNGEE. The CDR3 length is 14 residues. The junction had 5 bases not matched to a gene; V was cut back by 6 bases and J by 1 base.

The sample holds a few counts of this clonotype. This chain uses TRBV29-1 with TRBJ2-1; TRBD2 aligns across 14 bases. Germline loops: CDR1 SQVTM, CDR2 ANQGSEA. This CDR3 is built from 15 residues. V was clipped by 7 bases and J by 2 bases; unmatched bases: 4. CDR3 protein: CSALTSGGAYNEQFF. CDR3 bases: TGCAGCGCCCTGACTAGCGGGGGGGCCTACAATGAGCAGTTCTTC.

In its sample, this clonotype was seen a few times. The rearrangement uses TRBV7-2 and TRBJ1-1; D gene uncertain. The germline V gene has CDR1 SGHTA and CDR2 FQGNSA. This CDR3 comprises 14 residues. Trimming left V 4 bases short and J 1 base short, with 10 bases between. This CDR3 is CASSSRGGNTEAFF. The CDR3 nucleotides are TGTGCCAGCAGCTCCCGCGGCGGGAACACTGAAGCTTTCTTT.

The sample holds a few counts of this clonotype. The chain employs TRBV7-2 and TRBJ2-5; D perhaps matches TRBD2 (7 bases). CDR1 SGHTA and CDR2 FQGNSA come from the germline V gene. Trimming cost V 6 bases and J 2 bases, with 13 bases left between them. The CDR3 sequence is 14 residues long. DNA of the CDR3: TGTGCCAGCAGACGTGGGGGGGCTCAAGAGACCCAGTACTTC. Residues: CASRRGGAQETQYF.

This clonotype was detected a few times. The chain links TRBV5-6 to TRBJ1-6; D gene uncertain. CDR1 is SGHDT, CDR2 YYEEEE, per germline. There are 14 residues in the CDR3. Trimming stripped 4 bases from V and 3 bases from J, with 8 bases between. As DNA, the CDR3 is TGTGCCAGCAGCCCAAGGCTCTATAATTCACCCCTCCACTTT. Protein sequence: CASSPRLYNSPLHF.

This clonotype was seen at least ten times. CDR3: CASSLLGQPLYV. The CDR3 nucleotides are TGTGCCAGCAGTCTACTAGGACAGCCCCTCTACGTC. The V gene is TRBV12-3 or TRBV12-4, the J gene TRBJ2-7; possible D gene TRBD1, 6 bases. The V end lost 5 bases, the J end lost 13 bases, and 18 bases lay between the germline ends. The CDR3 has 12 residues.

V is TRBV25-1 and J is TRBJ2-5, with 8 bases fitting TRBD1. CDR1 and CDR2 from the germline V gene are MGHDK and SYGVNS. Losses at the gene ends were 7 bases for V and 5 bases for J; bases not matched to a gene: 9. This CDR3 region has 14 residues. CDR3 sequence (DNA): TGTGCCAGCACCCCGGACAGGGAGTTCGAGACCCAGTACTTC. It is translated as CASTPDREFETQYF.

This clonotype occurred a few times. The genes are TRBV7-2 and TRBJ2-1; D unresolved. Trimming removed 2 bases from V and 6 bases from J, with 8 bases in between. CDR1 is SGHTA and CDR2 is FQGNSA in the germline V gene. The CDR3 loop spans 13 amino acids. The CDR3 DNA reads TGTGCCAGCAGCTTATCCTTGCGCAATGAGCAGTTCTTC. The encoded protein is CASSLSLRNEQFF.

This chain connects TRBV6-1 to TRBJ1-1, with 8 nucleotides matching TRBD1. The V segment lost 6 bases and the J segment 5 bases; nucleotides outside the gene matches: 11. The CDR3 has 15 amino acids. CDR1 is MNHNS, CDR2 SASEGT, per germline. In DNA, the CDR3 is TGTGCCAGCAGCCGCGGACAGGGCATGTGGACTGAAGCTTTCTTT. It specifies CASSRGQGMWTEAFF.

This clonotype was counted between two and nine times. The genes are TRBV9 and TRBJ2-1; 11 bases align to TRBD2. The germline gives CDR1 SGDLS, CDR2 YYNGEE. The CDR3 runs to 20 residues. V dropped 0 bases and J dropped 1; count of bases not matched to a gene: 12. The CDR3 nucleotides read TGTGCCAGCAGCGTAGGTTTTTTAGCGGGGGGGCCTTTATCCTACAATGAGCAGTTCTTC. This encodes CASSVGFLAGGPLSYNEQFF.

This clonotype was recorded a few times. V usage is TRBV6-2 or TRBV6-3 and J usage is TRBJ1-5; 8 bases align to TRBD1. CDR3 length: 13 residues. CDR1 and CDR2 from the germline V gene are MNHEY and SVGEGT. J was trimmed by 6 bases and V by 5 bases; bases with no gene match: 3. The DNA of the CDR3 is TGTGCCAGCAGTCGACAGGGGATTCAGCCCCAGCATTTT. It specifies CASSRQGIQPQHF.

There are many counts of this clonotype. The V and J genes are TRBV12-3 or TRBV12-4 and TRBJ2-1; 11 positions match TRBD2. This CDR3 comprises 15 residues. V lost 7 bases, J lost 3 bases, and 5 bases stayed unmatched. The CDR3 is CASNIAGGHYNEQFF. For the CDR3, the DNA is TGTGCCAGCAACATAGCGGGGGGGCACTACAATGAGCAGTTCTTC.

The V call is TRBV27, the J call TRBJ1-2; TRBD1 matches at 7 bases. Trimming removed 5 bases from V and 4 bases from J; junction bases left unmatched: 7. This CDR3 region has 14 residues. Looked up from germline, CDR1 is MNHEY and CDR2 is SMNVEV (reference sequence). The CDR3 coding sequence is TGTGCCAGCAGTACGACGACAGGGTCCTATGGCTACACCTTC. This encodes CASSTTTGSYGYTF.

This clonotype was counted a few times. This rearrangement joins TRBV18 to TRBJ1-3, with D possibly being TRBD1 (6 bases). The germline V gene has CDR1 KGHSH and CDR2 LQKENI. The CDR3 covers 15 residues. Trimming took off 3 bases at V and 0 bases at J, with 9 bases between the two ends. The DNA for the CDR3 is TGTGCCAGCTCACCCGGGGGCTCCTCTGGAAACACCATATATTTT. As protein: CASSPGGSSGNTIYF. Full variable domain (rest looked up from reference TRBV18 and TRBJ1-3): NAGVMQNPRHLVRRRGQEARLRCSPMKGHSHVYWYRQLPEEGLKFMVYLQKENIIDESGMPKERFSAEFPKEGPSILRIQQVVRGDSAAYFCASSPGGSSGNTIYFGEGSWLTVV.

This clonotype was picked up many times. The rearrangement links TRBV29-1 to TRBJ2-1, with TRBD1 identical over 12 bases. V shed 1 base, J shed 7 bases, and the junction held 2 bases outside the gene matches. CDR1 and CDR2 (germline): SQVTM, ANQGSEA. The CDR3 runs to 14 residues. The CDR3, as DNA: TGCAGCGTTGAAGGGGACAGGGGGCCGAATGAGCAGTTCTTC. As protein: CSVEGDRGPNEQFF.